This TCR beta chain was sequenced for a study of blood T cell repertoires in COVID-19. At the level of the study: Donors in the United States, Italy and Spain gave samples during acute or convalescent COVID-19.

Source study methods: Scientists estimated how many nucleated cells there were by amplifying reference gene primers. Clones were read by immunoSEQ multiplex PCR, and TCRdb kept only the in-frame ones, dropping some. Clonal size and the V and J genes are those of that table, whereas D and trimming came from the DNA. The table includes about 190,000 clones, 75% to 95% detected once. The CDR3 sequence is 15 residues long. Deletions cut 2 bases from V and 8 bases from J, with 16 bases between. CDR1 is SGHTA, CDR2 FQGTGA, per germline. Sequenced material: peripheral blood. This sequence originates from a man between 50 and 59 years old with acute or convalescent COVID-19. The genes are TRBV7-3 and TRBJ2-1; D is possibly TRBD2 (5 bases). The CDR3 sequence: CASSLSGSRWDEQFF. CDR3 nucleotides: TGTGCCAGCAGCTTATCGGGATCACGCTGGGATGAGCAGTTCTTC.